This entry lists 3 T cell receptor beta chains sequenced from one sample in a study of T cell responses to AZD1222 COVID-19 vaccine. The data were produced by immunoSEQ multiplex PCR, yet TCRdb's version contains in-frame clones alone and is incomplete. In the table there are around 110,000 clones, roughly 87% of which are singletons. This material consisted of peripheral blood, taken on day 0 of AZD1222 vaccination. The receptors were sampled from an adult in good health.

There are a few counts of this clone. The chain joins TRBV4-1 to TRBJ1-2; D uncertain. V gave up 0 bases and J gave up 3 bases, with 14 bases separating them. CDR1 MGHRA and CDR2 YSYEKL come from the germline V gene. There are 16 residues in the CDR3. The CDR3 loop reads CASSQEIAGRDYGYTF. CDR3 bases: TGCGCCAGCAGCCAAGAGATCGCAGGACGGGACTATGGCTACACCTTC.

The rearrangement joins TRBV7-2 to TRBJ2-1; 9 bases agree with TRBD2. The ends lost 5 bases at V and 4 bases at J; junction bases unmatched: 9. The CDR3 is 16 amino acids. The germline CDR1 and CDR2 sequences are SGHTA and FQGNSA. The CDR3 sequence is CASSDSGRPAYNEQFF. The CDR3 nucleotides read TGTGCCAGCAGCGATAGCGGGAGACCCGCATACAATGAGCAGTTCTTC.

V gene TRBV19 combines with J gene TRBJ1-5; TRBD1 is a possible D gene (6 bases). V lost 7 bases and J 3 bases, leaving 13 bases between the germline ends. Germline values: CDR1 LNHDA, CDR2 SQIVND (reference sequence). This CDR3 has 14 residues. The CDR3 loop reads CASTQGQFNQPQHF. The CDR3 nucleotides are TGTGCCAGTACCCAGGGACAATTCAATCAGCCCCAGCATTTT.